The next 3 T cell receptor beta chains were all read from a single sample in a study of cytomegalovirus exposure and HLA in healthy donors. The PCR employed 60 Vbeta primers together with 13 Jbeta primers. Here immunoSEQ multiplex PCR was the method, and the copy in TCRdb shows in-frame clones only, minus some. This sample has about 130,000 clones, with roughly 88% found just once. The sequenced sample consisted of PBMCs. The receptors were sampled from a man aged 45-65 years in good health and CMV-seronegative.

This rearrangement joins TRBV9 to TRBJ2-7; 8 bases agree with TRBD2. Germline CDR1 and CDR2: SGDLS and YYNGEE. V lost 4 bases to trimming and J lost 3 bases; unmatched junction nucleotides: 9. The CDR3 extends over 15 amino acids. CDR3 residues: CASSPDAGGHYEQYF. The CDR3 region has the DNA TGTGCCAGCAGCCCAGACGCGGGGGGCCACTACGAGCAGTACTTC.

The chain combines TRBV19 with TRBJ2-5, with unresolved D. Trimming cost V 7 bases and J 4 bases, with 13 bases left between them. This CDR3 comprises 13 residues. In germline, CDR1 is LNHDA, CDR2 SQIVND (reference sequence). The CDR3 protein is CASNGHPRETQYF. The CDR3 DNA follows: TGTGCCAGTAATGGGCATCCAAGAGAGACCCAGTACTTC.

The chain carries TRBV7-2 and TRBJ1-3, with no clear D. This CDR3 contains 14 residues. Between the trimmed V and J ends, which lost 4 bases and 0 bases, there was a span of 7 bases. The germline gives CDR1 SGHTA, CDR2 FQGNSA. Written as DNA, the CDR3 is TGTGCCAGCAGCTCCACAGTCTCTGGAAACACCATATATTTT. It codes for CASSSTVSGNTIYF.